This is a list of T cell receptor beta chains from one sample in a study of identifying expanded T cells in peripheral blood. TCRdb's copy holds only in-frame clones and misses some; the assay was immunoSEQ multiplex PCR. The data contain 90,000 to 120,000 clones, around 89% of them singletons. The sequencing input was blood. These receptor sequences come from a person aged 18 to 75 in good health. CDR3s include the opening cysteine and the closing phenylalanine or tryptophan. The D gene is left open where the match is weak. Rows may omit the clone size; those that give it use once, few, many or a size class.

>TRBV27|TRBJ1-1|-|-|15
CASSQWGGTGTEAFF
TGTGCCAGCAGCCAATGGGGGGGAACGGGCACTGAAGCTTTCTTT
>TRBV27|TRBJ2-3|-|-|19
CASSFSSTLRGMATDTQYF
TGTGCCAGCAGTTTCTCCTCCACGCTTAGGGGGATGGCGACAGATACGCAGTATTTT
>TRBV7-8|TRBJ2-5|-|-|17
CASSAPTSTWYQETQYF
TGTGCCAGCAGCGCACCTACATCCACTTGGTACCAAGAGACCCAGTACTTC
>TRBV6-6|TRBJ1-1|-|TRBD1|14
CASSYYRGNTEAFF
TGTGCCAGCAGTTATTACAGGGGGAACACTGAAGCTTTCTTT
>TRBV28|TRBJ1-1|-|-|14
CASSLAGQNTEAFF
TGTGCCAGCAGTTTAGCGGGACAGAACACTGAAGCTTTCTTT
>TRBV29-1|TRBJ1-1|-|-|14
CSVVRGDSSSEAFF
TGCAGCGTTGTTAGGGGGGATTCGTCCTCTGAAGCTTTCTTT
>TRBV7-2|TRBJ2-7|-|-|15
CASSLGAGAGYEQYF
TGTGCCAGCAGCTTAGGCGCGGGGGCAGGTTACGAGCAGTACTTC
>TRBV4-2|TRBJ2-1|once|-|14
CASSQETAYNEQFF
TGTGCCAGCAGCCAAGAAACTGCTTACAATGAGCAGTTCTTC
>TRBV27|TRBJ1-6|once|-|13
CASSLQGRAPLHF
TGTGCCAGCAGTTTACAGGGGAGGGCACCCCTCCACTTT
>TRBV19|TRBJ2-7|-|-|14
CASSIELQYYEQYF
TGTGCCAGTAGTATAGAACTACAATATTACGAGCAGTACTTC
>TRBV28|TRBJ1-2|-|TRBD1|16
CASSLGQGANIYGYTF
TGTGCCAGCAGTTTGGGACAGGGGGCGAACATCTATGGCTACACCTTC
>TRBV7-2|TRBJ1-4|once|-|13
CASTGQRNEKLFF
TGTGCCAGCACTGGACAGAGGAATGAAAAACTGTTTTTT
>TRBV7-2|TRBJ2-3|-|-|14
CASSLGDFTDTQYF
TGTGCCAGCAGCTTAGGGGACTTCACAGATACGCAGTATTTT
>TRBV27|TRBJ2-7|-|TRBD1|16
CASNPGQASAGYEQYF
TGTGCCAGCAATCCGGGACAGGCGTCCGCGGGGTACGAGCAGTACTTC
>TRBV19|TRBJ1-6|-|-|14
CASSIRALGSPLHF
TGTGCCAGTAGTATAAGGGCCTTGGGTTCACCCCTCCACTTT
>TRBV5-1|TRBJ1-4|-|TRBD1|15
CASSNQGATNEKLFF
TGCGCCAGCAGTAACCAGGGGGCCACTAATGAAAAACTGTTTTTT
>TRBV5-4|TRBJ1-1|-|-|14
CASSLDGGGTEAFF
TGTGCCAGCAGCTTGGATGGGGGAGGTACTGAAGCTTTCTTT
>TRBV4-1|TRBJ2-1|-|-|14
CASSRGWDYNEQFF
TGCGCCAGCAGCCGAGGGTGGGACTACAATGAGCAGTTCTTC
>TRBV27|TRBJ2-1|-|-|14
CASSPLTPTNEQFF
TGTGCCAGCAGTCCGCTTACCCCTACTAATGAGCAGTTCTTC
>TRBV5-4|TRBJ2-6|-|-|16
CASSLIAPLGANVLTF
TGTGCCAGCAGCCTGATCGCCCCTCTCGGGGCCAACGTCCTGACTTTC
>TRBV6-1|TRBJ2-2|-|-|16
CASSEPQWLEDGELFF
TGTGCCAGCAGTGAACCCCAGTGGCTAGAAGACGGGGAGCTGTTTTTT
>TRBV7-2|TRBJ1-2|-|-|16
CASSLAQRGSNYGYTF
TGTGCCAGCAGCTTAGCGCAACGAGGGAGTAACTATGGCTACACCTTC